The 10 T cell receptor beta chains reported below all come from one sample, sequenced in a study of blood T cell repertoires in COVID-19. TCRdb's copy holds only in-frame clones and misses some; the assay was immunoSEQ multiplex PCR. This table has roughly 150,000 clones, around 89% appearing once. The sequenced sample was peripheral blood. These receptors came from a man in his fifties or sixties with acute or convalescent COVID-19.

In the case of this clone: Other DNA sequences of this sample code for an identical CDR3. The chain is built from TRBV11-2 and TRBJ1-6, with 7 bases lining up with TRBD1. V was pared by 3 bases and J by 4 bases, with 3 bases of the junction left unmatched. CDR3 length equals 15 residues. Germline lookup yields CDR1 SGHAT and CDR2 FQNNGV. DNA of the CDR3: TGTGCCAGCAGCTTGACGGGACAGTATAATTCACCCCTCCACTTT. Protein product: CASSLTGQYNSPLHF.

This sequence joins TRBV19 and TRBJ2-1; unclear D gene. V was cut by 3 bases and J by 9 bases, with 12 bases left in between. The CDR3 covers 13 residues. The germline V gene has CDR1 LNHDA and CDR2 SQIVND (reference sequence). The DNA for the CDR3 is TGTGCCAGTAGTATGGTTGGAGTAGCTGAGCAGTTCTTC. Translation: CASSMVGVAEQFF.

This chain connects TRBV25-1 to TRBJ2-7, with 7 nucleotides matching TRBD1. The germline V gene encodes CDR1 MGHDK and CDR2 SYGVNS. The V and J ends lost 3 bases and 7 bases, in that order; junction bases with no gene match: 6. This CDR3 has 13 amino acids. The CDR3 DNA follows: TGTGCCAGCAGTGATTATACAGGGGAGGAGCAGTACTTC. This sequence encodes CASSDYTGEEQYF.

The V gene is TRBV10-3, the J gene TRBJ1-5; 10 bases align to TRBD1. J lost 9 bases, V lost 2 bases, and 7 bases had no gene match. The CDR3 runs to 15 residues. Germline V gene data show CDR1 as ENHRY and CDR2 as SYGVKD. The CDR3 here is CAISETGQGTRPQHF. The CDR3 DNA reads as TGTGCCATCAGTGAGACGGGACAGGGGACCCGGCCCCAGCATTTT.

The V and J genes are TRBV18 and TRBJ2-3, with a possible D match to TRBD1 (5 bases). Germline-derived CDR1 and CDR2 are KGHSH and LQKENI. The CDR3 totals 18 residues. Deletions cut 4 bases from V and 0 bases from J, with 20 bases between. DNA of the CDR3: TGTGCCAGCTCACGGACAACCCTGTTGAGTTCTAGCACAGATACGCAGTATTTT. Protein sequence: CASSRTTLLSSSTDTQYF.

This clone was observed once. The chain carries TRBV19 and TRBJ2-1; TRBD1 matches at 7 bases. Trimming cost V 10 bases and J 9 bases; bases outside gene matches: 18. The germline V gene encodes CDR1 LNHDA and CDR2 SQIVND (reference sequence). The CDR3 extends over 15 amino acids. The CDR3 DNA is TGTGCCACAAACCGGGACAGTCAAACTTTTCTTGAGCAGTTCTTC. It codes for CATNRDSQTFLEQFF.

This sequence joins TRBV14 and TRBJ2-1; tentatively, D is TRBD1 (5 bases). Germline loops: CDR1 SGHDN, CDR2 FVKESK. The CDR3 length is 15 residues. Trimming pared 0 bases from V and 3 bases from J, leaving 9 bases between. The CDR3, as DNA: TGTGCCAGCAGCCAAGAGGACACCCGCTACAATGAGCAGTTCTTC. It encodes CASSQEDTRYNEQFF.

This chain links TRBV11-3 with TRBJ2-7; 9 nucleotides align to TRBD1. V lost 1 base to trimming and J lost 6 bases; unmatched junction nucleotides: 13. Germline values: CDR1 SGHNT, CDR2 YENEEA. This CDR3 region has 17 residues. The CDR3 here is CASSLGGRPQGALEQYF. In DNA form, the CDR3 reads TGTGCCAGCAGCTTAGGGGGGAGACCACAGGGGGCTCTCGAGCAGTACTTC.

This clone showed up just once. The V and J genes are TRBV19 and TRBJ2-7; 9 bases align to TRBD1. Germline CDR1 and CDR2: LNHDA and SQIVND (reference sequence). Trimming at V came to 5 bases and at J to 5 bases, leaving 4 bases not matched to a gene. This CDR3 has 13 amino acids. As DNA, the CDR3 is TGTGCCAGTAGTCCGAGGACAGGGGACGAGCAGTACTTC. Protein: CASSPRTGDEQYF.

The chain uses TRBV3-1 (or the pseudogene TRBV3-2) and TRBJ1-2, with 7 bases that match TRBD1. V lost 2 bases and J lost 0; bases outside the gene matches: 6. This CDR3 contains 16 residues. CDR1 and CDR2 from the germline V gene are LGHDT and YNNKEL (reference sequence). The CDR3 protein is CASSQRGTVSNYGYTF. In DNA form, the CDR3 reads TGTGCCAGCAGCCAAAGAGGGACAGTTTCTAACTATGGCTACACCTTC.